The 9 T cell receptor beta chains below were found in one sample sequenced in a study of blood T cell repertoires in COVID-19. This table comes from immunoSEQ multiplex PCR, and its TCRdb copy is limited to in-frame clones, with some not included. The sample records 100,000 to 130,000 clones, approximately 82% being singletons. The sequenced sample was peripheral blood. These TCRs come from a woman aged 65 to 85 with acute or convalescent COVID-19.

V gene TRBV5-6 combines with J gene TRBJ1-1; D call uncertain. The CDR3 spans 15 residues. The ends were cut back, 1 base at V and 0 bases at J, with 10 bases in the middle. Per the germline V gene, CDR1 is SGHDT and CDR2 is YYEEEE. CDR3 loop: CASSLLSRVNTEAFF. The CDR3 DNA reads TGTGCCAGCAGCTTGCTCTCCCGAGTGAACACTGAAGCTTTCTTT. The full variable domain, with the rest looked up from reference TRBV5-6 and TRBJ1-1, is DAGVTQSPTHLIKTRGQQVTLRCSPKSGHDTVSWYQQALGQGPQFIFQYYEEEERQRGNFPDRFSGHQFPNYSSELNVNALLLGDSALYLCASSLLSRVNTEAFFGQGTRLTVV.

This clone was counted a single time. The sample holds other DNA sequences that translate to the same CDR3. The V call is TRBV10-3, the J call TRBJ2-7; unclear D gene. The CDR3 length is 13 residues. Trimming took off 0 bases at V and 0 bases at J, with 3 bases between the two ends. Germline V gene data show CDR1 as ENHRY and CDR2 as SYGVKD. As DNA, the CDR3 is TGTGCCATCAGTGAGTCTAGCTCCTACGAGCAGTACTTC. As protein: CAISESSSYEQYF.

The chain has TRBV27 and TRBJ1-5, with TRBD1 identical over 7 bases. CDR3 length equals 17 residues. Germline V lookup: CDR1 MNHEY, CDR2 SMNVEV (reference sequence). Losses at the gene ends were 0 bases for V and 3 bases for J; bases not matched to a gene: 8. The CDR3 spells CASSLSSGTANNQPQHF. Here the CDR3 DNA reads TGTGCCAGCAGTTTATCTTCCGGGACAGCAAACAATCAGCCCCAGCATTTT.

The chain combines TRBV9 with TRBJ2-7; 11 nucleotides line up with TRBD1. The CDR3 is 15 residues long. In germline, CDR1 is SGDLS, CDR2 YYNGEE. The V and J ends lost 2 bases and 4 bases, in that order; junction bases with no gene match: 5. The CDR3 region has the DNA TGTGCCAGCAGCGTTGGACAGGGGGCTTCGTACGAGCAGTACTTC. Translation gives CASSVGQGASYEQYF.

The V gene is TRBV11-2, the J gene TRBJ2-2; TRBD2 matches 14 bases. The CDR3 runs to 19 residues. CDR1 and CDR2 from the germline V gene are SGHAT and FQNNGV. Germline trimming cut 1 base from V and 4 bases from J; bases unmatched to any gene: 8. CDR3 in amino acids: CASSLGRLAGGPGTGELFF. The CDR3 nucleotides are TGTGCCAGCAGCTTAGGACGACTAGCGGGGGGGCCGGGCACCGGGGAGCTGTTTTTT. The variable domain in full, with the rest retrieved from reference TRBV11-2 and TRBJ2-2, is EAGVAQSPRYKIIEKRQSVAFWCNPISGHATLYWYQQILGQGPKLLIQFQNNGVVDDSQLPKDRFSAERLKGVDSTLKIQPAKLEDSAVYLCASSLGRLAGGPGTGELFFGEGSRLTVL.

The gene calls are TRBV3-1 (or the pseudogene TRBV3-2) and TRBJ2-1; possible D gene TRBD2, 5 bases. V lost 1 base, J lost 8 bases, and 15 bases lay in between. Germline CDR1 reads LGHDT; CDR2 reads YNNKEL (reference sequence). CDR3 length equals 15 residues. The CDR3 DNA reads as TGTGCCAGCAGCCAAGGAGAGGGATGGAGGCATGAGCAGTTCTTC. As protein: CASSQGEGWRHEQFF.

This chain uses TRBV2 with TRBJ2-1; D is ambiguous. With 4 bases removed from V and 8 bases from J, the gap between germline ends came to 18 bases. The CDR3 spans 15 residues. The V gene's germline CDR1 is SNHLY and CDR2 FYNNEI. As DNA, the CDR3 is TGTGCCAGCAGTGCTCCTCAAGTAGTCGCCCATGAGCAGTTCTTC. The encoded protein is CASSAPQVVAHEQFF.

The chain links TRBV11-2 to TRBJ2-2, with 7 bases matching TRBD1. V was pared by 4 bases and J by 6 bases, with 8 bases of the junction left unmatched. Germline V CDR1 and CDR2: SGHAT, FQNNGV. This CDR3 is 15 amino acids long. The DNA for the CDR3 is TGTGCCAGCAGCTCCCGGGACAGTCTCTCCGGGGAGCTGTTTTTT. This encodes CASSSRDSLSGELFF.

This chain links TRBV5-1 with TRBJ2-7, with a weak D call TRBD1 (5 bases). Germline V CDR1 and CDR2: SGHRS, YFSETQ. The V end lost 0 bases, the J end lost 2 bases, and 15 bases lay between the germline ends. The CDR3 consists of 16 residues. CDR3 nucleotides: TGCGCCAGCAGCTTGGGCGGTTCGGCCAGGGCCTACGAGCAGTACTTC. As protein: CASSLGGSARAYEQYF.